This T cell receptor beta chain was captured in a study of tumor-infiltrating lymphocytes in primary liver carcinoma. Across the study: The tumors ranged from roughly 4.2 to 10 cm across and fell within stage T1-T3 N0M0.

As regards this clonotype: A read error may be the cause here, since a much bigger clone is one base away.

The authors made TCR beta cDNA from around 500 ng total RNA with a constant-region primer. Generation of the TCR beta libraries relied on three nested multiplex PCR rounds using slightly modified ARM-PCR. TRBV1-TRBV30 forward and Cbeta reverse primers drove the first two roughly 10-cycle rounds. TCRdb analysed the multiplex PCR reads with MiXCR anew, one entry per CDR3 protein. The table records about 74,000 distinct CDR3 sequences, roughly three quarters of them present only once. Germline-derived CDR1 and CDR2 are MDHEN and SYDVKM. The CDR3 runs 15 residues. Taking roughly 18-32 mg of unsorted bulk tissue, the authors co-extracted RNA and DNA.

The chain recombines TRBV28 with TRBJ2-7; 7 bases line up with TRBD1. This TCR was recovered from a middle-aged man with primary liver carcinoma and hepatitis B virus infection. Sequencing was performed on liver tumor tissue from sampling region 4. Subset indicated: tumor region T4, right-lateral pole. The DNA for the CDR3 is TGTGTCAGCAGTCCCCAGGGGGACAGCTTCTACGAGCAGTACTTC. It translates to CVSSPQGDSFYEQYF.